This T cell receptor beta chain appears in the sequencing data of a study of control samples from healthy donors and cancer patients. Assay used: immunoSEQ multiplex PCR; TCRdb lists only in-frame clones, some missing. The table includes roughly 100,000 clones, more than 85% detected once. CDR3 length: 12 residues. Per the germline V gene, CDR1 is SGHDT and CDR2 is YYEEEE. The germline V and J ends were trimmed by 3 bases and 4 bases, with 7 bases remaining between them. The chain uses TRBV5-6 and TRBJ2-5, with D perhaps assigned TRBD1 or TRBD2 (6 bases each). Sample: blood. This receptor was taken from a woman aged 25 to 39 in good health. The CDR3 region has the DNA TGTGCCAGCAGCTGGGGGGCAGAGACCCAGTACTTC. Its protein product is CASSWGAETQYF.